The text below deals with one T cell receptor beta chain. This entry belongs to a study of T cell changes during pregnancy in multiple sclerosis. Using immunoSEQ multiplex PCR, the repertoire was profiled, and TCRdb retains in-frame clones only, with some absent. The sample has about 48,000 clones, 80% to 90% seen once. Trimming took off 5 bases at V and 3 bases at J, with 14 bases between the two ends. This CDR3 comprises 15 residues. Germline CDR1 SGHVS, CDR2 FQNEAQ. This sequence was found in a female donor with multiple sclerosis, enrolled in a pregnancy study. This chain links TRBV7-8 with TRBJ2-1; TRBD2 might be the D (7 bases). Sequences were derived from CD4+ T cells from peripheral blood mononuclear cells, sampled in the second trimester of pregnancy. The CDR3 DNA reads as TGTGCCAGCAGCCGCGGGGGCCCAGTCTACAATGAGCAGTTCTTC. Its protein is CASSRGGPVYNEQFF.